This TCR beta chain originates from a study of glioma-infiltrating T cells. Using RNA template, CDR3s of TCR alpha and beta were amplified with iRepertoire arm-PCR. TCRdb passed the multiplex PCR reads through MiXCR, listing each CDR3 protein once. This table has 400,000 or so distinct CDR3 sequences, roughly 41% appearing once. This clonotype was counted at least ten times. Sample: glioma tissue, nonneoplastic brain tissue, or PBMCs (not recorded which). The receptor was derived from a human donor with low-grade glioma or glioblastoma, undergoing nonglioma brain surgery, or in good health (not recorded which).

The CDR3 sequence: CASSSGTSDYNEQFF. The CDR3 bases are TGTGCCAGCAGTTCCGGGACTAGCGATTACAATGAGCAGTTCTTC. J is TRBJ2-1 and V is TRBV6-2 or TRBV6-3, with 10 bases lining up with TRBD2. After removal of 4 bases from V and 4 bases from J, the junction contained 4 bases not matched to a gene. The CDR3 is made up of 15 amino acids. Germline lookup yields CDR1 MNHEY and CDR2 SVGEGT.